This T cell receptor beta chain was sequenced in a study of long-term antiretroviral therapy in people with HIV. The run of the v3.0 immunoSEQ assay was at survey level. Clones were read by immunoSEQ multiplex PCR, and TCRdb kept only the in-frame ones, dropping some. Among under 50,000 clones listed, 75% to 90% were seen once. Germline V gene lookup returns CDR1 SGDLS and CDR2 YYNGEE. This CDR3 is 14 amino acids long. V lost 4 bases, J lost 3 bases, and 13 bases lay in between. General study results and limits: It was observed that HIV repertoires exhibited narrower CDR3 length ranges than controls.

With respect to this clone: Its antigen is still unknown.

Each HIV-infected participant was given treatment in the United States. Sequences were derived from unsorted PBMCs, sampled just before starting antiretroviral therapy. V is TRBV9 and J is TRBJ1-1, with D perhaps matching TRBD1 (5 bases). The TCR sequence derives from a woman aged 18-29 years with HIV. This chain's CDR3 is CASSTRQSDTEAFF. In DNA, the CDR3 is TGTGCCAGCAGCACACGACAGAGCGACACTGAAGCTTTCTTT.